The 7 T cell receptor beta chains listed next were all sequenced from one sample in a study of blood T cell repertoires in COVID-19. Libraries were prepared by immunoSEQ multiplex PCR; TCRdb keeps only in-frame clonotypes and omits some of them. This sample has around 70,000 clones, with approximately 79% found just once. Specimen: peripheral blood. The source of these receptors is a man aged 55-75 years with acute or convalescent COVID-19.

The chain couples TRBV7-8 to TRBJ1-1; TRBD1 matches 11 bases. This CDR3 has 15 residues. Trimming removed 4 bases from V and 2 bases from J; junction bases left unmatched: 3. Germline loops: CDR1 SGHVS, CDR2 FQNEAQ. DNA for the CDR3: TGTGCCAGCAGCTCACGGACAGGGGGCAACACTGAAGCTTTCTTT. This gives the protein CASSSRTGGNTEAFF.

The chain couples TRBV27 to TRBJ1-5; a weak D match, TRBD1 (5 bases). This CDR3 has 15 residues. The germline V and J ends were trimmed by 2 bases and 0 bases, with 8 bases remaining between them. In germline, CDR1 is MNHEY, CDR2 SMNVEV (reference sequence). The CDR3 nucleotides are TGTGCCAGCAGTTTAGACAGTTTTAGCAATCAGCCCCAGCATTTT. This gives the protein CASSLDSFSNQPQHF.

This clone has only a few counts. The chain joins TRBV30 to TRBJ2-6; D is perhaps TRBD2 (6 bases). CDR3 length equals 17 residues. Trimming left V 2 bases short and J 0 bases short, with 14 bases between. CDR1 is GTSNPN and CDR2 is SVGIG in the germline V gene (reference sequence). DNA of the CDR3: TGTGCCTGGAGTAAGCCGGGACTCACCTCTGGGGCCAACGTCCTGACTTTC. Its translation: CAWSKPGLTSGANVLTF.

The CDR3 sequence is CAIARDRPYEQYF. For the CDR3, the DNA is TGTGCCATCGCTCGGGACAGACCCTACGAGCAGTACTTC. The genes are TRBV10-3 and TRBJ2-7; 7 bases align to TRBD1. Trimming cost V 8 bases and J 2 bases; bases outside gene matches: 6. The CDR3 spans 13 residues. Germline loops: CDR1 ENHRY, CDR2 SYGVKD.

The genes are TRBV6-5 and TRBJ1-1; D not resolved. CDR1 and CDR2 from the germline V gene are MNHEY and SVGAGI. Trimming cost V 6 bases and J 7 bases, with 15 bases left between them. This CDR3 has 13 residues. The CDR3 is CASSSKDGFEAFF. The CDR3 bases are TGTGCCAGCAGCTCAAAAGACGGGTTTGAAGCTTTCTTT.

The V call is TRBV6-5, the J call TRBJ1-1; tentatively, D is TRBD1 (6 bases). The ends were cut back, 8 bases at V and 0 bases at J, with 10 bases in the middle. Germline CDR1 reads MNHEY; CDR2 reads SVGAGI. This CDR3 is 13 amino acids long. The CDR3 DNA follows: TGTGCCAGCTCGGGACACTTGAACACTGAAGCTTTCTTT. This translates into CASSGHLNTEAFF.

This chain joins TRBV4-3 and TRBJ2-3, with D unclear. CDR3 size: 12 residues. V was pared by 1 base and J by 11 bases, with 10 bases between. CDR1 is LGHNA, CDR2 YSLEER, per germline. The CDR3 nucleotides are TGCGCCAGCAGCCAAGGGTCCACGGGGCAGTATTTT. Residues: CASSQGSTGQYF.